This T cell receptor beta chain was observed in a study of T and B cells in COVID-19 patients. Study summary: COVID-19 patients gave peripheral blood either during active infection or after recovery. Median age was approximately 34 years in the recovered cohort and 67 years in the active-infection cohort. In the active-infection cohort, nine tenths of the roughly 20 patients had comorbidities linked to unfavorable COVID-19 outcome.

Multiplex PCR with BIOMED2 TRB-A/B primer pools amplified TRB rearrangements. TCRdb called the multiplex PCR reads again in MiXCR, with one record for every CDR3 protein. The sample contains around 7,600 distinct CDR3 sequences, 40% of which appear only once. This clonotype was observed a handful of times. Each TRB amplification used about 220-500 ng of genomic DNA from blood. The CDR3 extends over 14 amino acids. Germline V gene sequence: CDR1 MNHEY, CDR2 SVGAGI. Germline trimming cut 6 bases from V and 1 base from J; bases unmatched to any gene: 5. The chain uses TRBV6-5 and TRBJ2-5; the match to TRBD1 covers 7 bases. Sequencing was done on a sample of blood. This receptor was taken from a human donor who had recovered from COVID-19. CDR3 nucleotides: TGTGCCAGCAGCCCCGGGACAGCCCAAGAGACCCAGTACTTC. Translated, it gives CASSPGTAQETQYF.